The count of the clone carrying this T cell receptor beta chain is one. Its antigen remains unidentified. This record comes from a study of cytomegalovirus exposure and HLA in healthy donors. Study results and caveats: Overall, approximately 150 TCR beta chains were annotated as cytomegalovirus-associated.

Researchers ran the PCR with 60 Vbeta and 13 Jbeta primers. The assay was immunoSEQ multiplex PCR, and TCRdb's table has in-frame clones only and misses some. The repertoire has approximately 140,000 clones, under 75% of them found once; the top ten carry 7% to 8.5%. In germline, CDR1 is SGHRS, CDR2 YFSETQ. V was cut by 0 bases and J by 8 bases, with 14 bases left in between. CDR3 size: 15 residues. The chain is built from TRBV5-1 and TRBJ1-4; TRBD1 might be the D (6 bases). The specimen sequenced was PBMCs. The source is a woman aged 60-75 years in good health and CMV-seropositive. The CDR3 loop is CASSLAGAVGEKLFF. The DNA for the CDR3 is TGCGCCAGCAGCTTGGCAGGGGCCGTGGGGGAAAAACTGTTTTTT.